The present T cell receptor (beta chain) was sequenced within a study of human T cells and chemical hapten exposure. Study context: Sensitization used 2% DPC on around 2 cm by around 2 cm upper inner arm skin.

This sample's time point: pre-sensitization, week 0. Stated treatment: therapeutic diphenylcyclopropenone sensitization with weekly scalp DPC. General study findings and limits: Controls formed significantly fewer large CDR3 similarity clusters than expanded TCRs did. With DPC sensitization, TCRs exceeding 1 in 1000 frequency showed no change.

In the case of this clonotype: The antigen remains unidentified.

This CDR3 region has 19 residues. In germline, CDR1 is SGHTA, CDR2 FQGNSA. Germline trimming cut 1 base from V and 0 bases from J; bases unmatched to any gene: 7. One entry per CDR3 protein results from TCRdb running MiXCR on the RACE reads. The sample carries 35,000 to 50,000 distinct CDR3 sequences, about 11% recorded once. The gene calls are TRBV7-2 and TRBJ2-1; TRBD2 agrees at 12 bases. The source is a man aged 25 to 40 with alopecia areata. Some clones in this sample may be carry-over from other donors' samples. Sample: whole blood, taken in connection with sensitization to the hapten diphenylcyclopropenone (DPC). The chain's CDR3 is CASSLVGLAGLGSYNEQFF. As DNA, the CDR3 is TGTGCCAGCAGCTTAGTAGGACTAGCGGGGCTAGGCTCCTACAATGAGCAGTTCTTC.